A selection of T cell receptor beta chains follows, all from one sample in a study of regulatory T cells in long-lasting Graves disease. TCRdb reprocessed the multiplex PCR reads via MiXCR and lists one record per CDR3 protein. This table holds about 530,000 distinct CDR3 sequences, approximately 16% found once. This sample was shared with a second study, whose subject was T cells in Graves' hyperthyroidism and ophthalmopathy.

Sequenced here: peripheral blood mononuclear cells (PBMCs), sampled at new diagnosis, from a patient treated with antithyroid drugs. The receptors come from a woman aged 35-60 years with Graves disease. Both conserved end residues are part of each CDR3. A D gene is named only where the DNA matches it firmly. Some rows mark clone size as missing; the rest say once, few, many or name a class of expanded clone.

>few|TRBD1|TRBV19
CASSPLRTGDTGELFF
>many|NA|TRBV2
CASSVYMNTEAFF
>few|NA|TRBV24-1
CATSDTTAPLFF
>many|TRBD1|TRBV18
CASSPRTGGYEQYF
>many|TRBD1|TRBV12-3/TRBV12-4
CASRPQDREQETQYF
>few|NA|TRBV5-1
CASRGADWKNTEAFF
>many|NA|TRBV20-1
CSARAGGGNTEAFF
>NA|TRBD2|TRBV24-1
CATSDQAGASYNEQFF
>few|NA|TRBV5-1
CASSPTQGGGELFF
>many|TRBD1|TRBV10-3
CAIRTGGDEQYF
>few|NA|TRBV5-6
CASGWGTDTQYF
>many|TRBD1|TRBV30
CAWSVTGGSGNTIYF
>many|TRBD1|TRBV24-1
CATSEDRRDTQYF
>NA|TRBD1|TRBV28
CASSLILTGGAGIGYGYTF
>many|TRBD1|TRBV7-9
CASSETGYRTGELFF
>NA|TRBD2|TRBV5-1
CASTASGGGYNEQFF
>NA|TRBD1|TRBV6-1
CASRYGTGVVEQYF
>NA|TRBD2|TRBV3-1
CASSQSGTSAWGELFF
>NA|NA|TRBV9
CASSVGGRTMNTEAFF
>NA|TRBD1|TRBV20-1
CSATRGGTGLEKLFF
>few|NA|TRBV5-1
CASSHRDTTDTQYF
>many|NA|TRBV28
CASSPNRIHGYTF
>NA|TRBD2|TRBV5-1
CASSLTSGGVYNEQFF
>NA|TRBD2|TRBV3-1
CASSQGVAGNNEQFF